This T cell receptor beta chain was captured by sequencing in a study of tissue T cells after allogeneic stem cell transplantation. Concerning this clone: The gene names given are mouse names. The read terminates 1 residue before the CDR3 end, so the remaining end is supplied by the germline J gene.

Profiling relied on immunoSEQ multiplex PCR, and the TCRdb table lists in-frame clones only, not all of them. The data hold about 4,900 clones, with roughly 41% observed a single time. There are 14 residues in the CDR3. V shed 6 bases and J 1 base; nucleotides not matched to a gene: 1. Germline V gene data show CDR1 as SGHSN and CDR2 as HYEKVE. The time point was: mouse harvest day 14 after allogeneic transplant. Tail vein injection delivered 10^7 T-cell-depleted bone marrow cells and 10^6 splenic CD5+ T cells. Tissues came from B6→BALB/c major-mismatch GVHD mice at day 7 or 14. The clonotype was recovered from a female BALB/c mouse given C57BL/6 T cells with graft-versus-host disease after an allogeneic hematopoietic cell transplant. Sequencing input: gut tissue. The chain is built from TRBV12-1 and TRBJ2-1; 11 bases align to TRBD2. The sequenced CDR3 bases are TGTGCCAGCGACTGGGGGGGGAACTATGCTGAGCAGTTC. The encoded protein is CASDWGGNYAEQF. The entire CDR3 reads CASDWGGNYAEQFF.